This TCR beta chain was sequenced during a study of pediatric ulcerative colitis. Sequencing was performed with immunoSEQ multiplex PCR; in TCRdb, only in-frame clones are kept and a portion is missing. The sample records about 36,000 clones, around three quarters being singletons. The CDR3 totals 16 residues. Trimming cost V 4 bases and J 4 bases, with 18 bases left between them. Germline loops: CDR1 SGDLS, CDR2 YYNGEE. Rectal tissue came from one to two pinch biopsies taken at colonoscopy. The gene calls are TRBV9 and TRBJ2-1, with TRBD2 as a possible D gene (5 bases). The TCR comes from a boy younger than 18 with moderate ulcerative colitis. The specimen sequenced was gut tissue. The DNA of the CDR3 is TGTGCCAGCAGCCCTCGCGGACTTTTCTCATACAATGAGCAGTTCTTC. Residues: CASSPRGLFSYNEQFF.